This T cell receptor (beta chain) is drawn from a study of T-cell reconstitution after alpha-beta-depleted transplantation in children. In germline, CDR1 is SGHRS, CDR2 YFSETQ. The V segment lost 2 bases and the J segment 1 base; nucleotides outside the gene matches: 6. CDR3 length: 16 amino acids. TCRbeta library construction was performed incorporating unique molecular identifiers. TCRdb re-called the PCR reads with MiXCR, one entry per CDR3 protein. The repertoire includes 55,000 to 65,000 distinct CDR3 sequences, 44% of them detected once, and around 98% sits in the top ten. The TCR sequence derives from a male patient under 18 who had a stem cell transplant for acute lymphoblastic leukemia, so the T cells may come from the graft donor. The starting material was PBMCs, mostly from graft donor cells, obtained 360 days after TCRalphabeta/CD19-depleted stem cell transplant. The rearrangement links TRBV5-1 to TRBJ2-5, with 9 bases aligning to TRBD2. The CDR3 loop reads CASSFSLAGLQETQYF. CDR3 DNA: TGCGCCAGCAGCTTCAGTCTAGCGGGGCTCCAAGAGACCCAGTACTTC.